This TCR beta chain was captured by sequencing in a study of T cells after posttransplantation cyclophosphamide. This clone was counted many times. Only in-frame clones appear in the TCRdb table, and some are missing; sequencing was by immunoSEQ multiplex PCR. The record shows approximately 27,000 clones for this sample, with no singletons present. Germline CDR1 and CDR2: SGHNT and YENEEA. The CDR3 runs 14 residues. V was clipped by 0 bases and J by 8 bases; unmatched bases: 3. The chain employs TRBV11-3 and TRBJ2-1; 8 bases agree with TRBD1. The sequenced sample consisted of PBMCs. The origin of this receptor is a man aged 45-65 years in good health, CMV-negative, and a related stem cell transplant donor. The CDR3 DNA sequence: TGTGCCAGCAGCTTAGATCAGGGGGCCTATGAGCAGTTCTTC. It codes for CASSLDQGAYEQFF.